This T cell receptor (beta chain) stems from a study of cytomegalovirus exposure and HLA in healthy donors. The study's findings and limits: Reportedly, cytomegalovirus status was diagnosed with high sensitivity and specificity.

The CDR3 length is 16 residues. V lost 2 bases, J lost 6 bases, and 16 bases lay in between. Per germline, CDR1 MNHNS and CDR2 SASEGT. PCR primers comprised 60 Vbeta and 13 Jbeta primers. Produced via immunoSEQ multiplex PCR; TCRdb's table is partial and in-frame only. The profile shows 200,000 or so clones, over 80% of them singletons. About this clone: Its matching antigen is unknown.

This sequence was found in a man aged 25 to 45 in good health and CMV-seronegative. Sequencing was carried out using PBMCs. J is TRBJ2-2 and V is TRBV6-1; D possibly corresponds to TRBD2 (7 bases). The CDR3 is CASSERAGEGPGELFF. The CDR3, as DNA: TGTGCCAGCAGTGAAAGGGCAGGGGAGGGGCCCGGGGAGCTGTTTTTT.